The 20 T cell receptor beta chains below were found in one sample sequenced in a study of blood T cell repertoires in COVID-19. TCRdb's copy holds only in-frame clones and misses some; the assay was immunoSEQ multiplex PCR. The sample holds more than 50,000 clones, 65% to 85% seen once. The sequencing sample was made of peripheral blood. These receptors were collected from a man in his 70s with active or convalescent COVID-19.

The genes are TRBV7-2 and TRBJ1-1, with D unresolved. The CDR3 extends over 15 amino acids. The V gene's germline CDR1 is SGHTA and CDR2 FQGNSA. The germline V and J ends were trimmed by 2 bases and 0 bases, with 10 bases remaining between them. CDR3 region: CASSLTEPMNTEAFF. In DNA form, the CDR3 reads TGTGCCAGCAGCTTAACTGAGCCAATGAACACTGAAGCTTTCTTT.

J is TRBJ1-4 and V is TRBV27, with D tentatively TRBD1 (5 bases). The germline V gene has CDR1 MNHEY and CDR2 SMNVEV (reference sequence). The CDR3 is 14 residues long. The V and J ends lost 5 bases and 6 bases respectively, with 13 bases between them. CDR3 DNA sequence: TGTGCCAGCAGTGGGGAGGGGCCGCATGAAAAACTGTTTTTT. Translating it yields CASSGEGPHEKLFF.

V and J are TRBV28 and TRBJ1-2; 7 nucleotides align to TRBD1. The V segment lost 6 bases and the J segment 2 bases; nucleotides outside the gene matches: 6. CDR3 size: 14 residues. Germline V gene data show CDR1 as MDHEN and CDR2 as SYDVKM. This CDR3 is CASSYQTGNYGYTF. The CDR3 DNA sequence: TGTGCCAGCAGCTACCAGACAGGGAACTATGGCTACACCTTC.

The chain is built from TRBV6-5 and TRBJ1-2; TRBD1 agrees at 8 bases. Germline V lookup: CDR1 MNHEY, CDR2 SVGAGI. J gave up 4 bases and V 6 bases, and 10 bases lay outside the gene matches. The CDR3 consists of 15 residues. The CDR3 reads CASRSSRGQIYGYTF. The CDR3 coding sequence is TGTGCCAGCAGGTCTAGCAGGGGGCAGATCTATGGCTACACCTTC.

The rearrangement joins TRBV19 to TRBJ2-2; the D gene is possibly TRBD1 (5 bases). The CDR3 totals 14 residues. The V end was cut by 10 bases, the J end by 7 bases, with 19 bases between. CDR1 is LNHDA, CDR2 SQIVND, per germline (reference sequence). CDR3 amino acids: CATQGQGGIGELFF. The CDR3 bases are TGTGCCACCCAAGGGCAGGGTGGAATCGGGGAGCTGTTTTTT. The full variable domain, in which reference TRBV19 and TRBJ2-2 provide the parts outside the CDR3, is DGGITQSPKYLFRKEGQNVTLSCEQNLNHDAMYWYRQDPGQGLRLIYYSQIVNDFQKGDIAEGYSVSREKKESFPLTVTSAQKNPTAFYLCATQGQGGIGELFFGEGSRLTVL.

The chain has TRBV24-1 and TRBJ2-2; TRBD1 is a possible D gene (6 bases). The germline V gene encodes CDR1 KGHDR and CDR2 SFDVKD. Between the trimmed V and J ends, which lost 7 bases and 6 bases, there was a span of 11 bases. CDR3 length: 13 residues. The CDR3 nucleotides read TGTGCCACCAGCCTGGCAGGGGCCGGGGAGCTGTTTTTT. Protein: CATSLAGAGELFF.

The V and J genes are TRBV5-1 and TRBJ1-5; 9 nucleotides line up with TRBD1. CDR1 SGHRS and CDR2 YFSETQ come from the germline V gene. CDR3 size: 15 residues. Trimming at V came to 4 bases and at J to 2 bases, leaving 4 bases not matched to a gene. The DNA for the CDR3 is TGCGCCAGCAGCAAATGGACAGGGGGCAATCAGCCCCAGCATTTT. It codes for CASSKWTGGNQPQHF.

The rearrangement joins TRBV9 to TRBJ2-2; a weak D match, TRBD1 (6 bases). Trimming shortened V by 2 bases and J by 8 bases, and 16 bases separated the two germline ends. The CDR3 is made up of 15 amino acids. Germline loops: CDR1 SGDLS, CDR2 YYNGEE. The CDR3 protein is CASSVSVYRDGELFF. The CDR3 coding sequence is TGTGCCAGCAGCGTTTCCGTCTACAGGGATGGGGAGCTGTTTTTT.

CDR3 coding DNA: TGTGCCTGGAGTGCGGGGACAGGGGAAGAGACCCAGTACTTC. This translates into CAWSAGTGEETQYF. This chain joins TRBV30 and TRBJ2-5, with 10 bases aligning to TRBD1. Losses at the gene ends were 1 base for V and 3 bases for J; bases not matched to a gene: 2. This CDR3 has 14 residues. Germline V lookup: CDR1 GTSNPN, CDR2 SVGIG (reference sequence).

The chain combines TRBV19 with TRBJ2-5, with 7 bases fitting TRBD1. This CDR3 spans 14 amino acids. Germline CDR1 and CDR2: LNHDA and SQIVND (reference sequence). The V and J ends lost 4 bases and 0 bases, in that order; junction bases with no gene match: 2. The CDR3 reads CASSTGQNQETQYF. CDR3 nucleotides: TGTGCCAGTAGTACGGGACAGAACCAAGAGACCCAGTACTTC.

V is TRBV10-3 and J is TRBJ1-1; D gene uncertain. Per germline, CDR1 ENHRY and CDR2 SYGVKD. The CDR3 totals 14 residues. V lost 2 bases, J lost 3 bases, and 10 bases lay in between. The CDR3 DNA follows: TGTGCCATCAGTGAGGGTGGAGGAGACACTGAAGCTTTCTTT. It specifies CAISEGGGDTEAFF.

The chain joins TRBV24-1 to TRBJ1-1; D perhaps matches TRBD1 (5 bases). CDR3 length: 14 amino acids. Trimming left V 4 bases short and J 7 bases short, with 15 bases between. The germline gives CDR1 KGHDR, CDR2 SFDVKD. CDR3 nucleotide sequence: TGTGCCACCAGTGACCCCCGACAGAGCTATGAAGCTTTCTTT. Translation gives CATSDPRQSYEAFF.

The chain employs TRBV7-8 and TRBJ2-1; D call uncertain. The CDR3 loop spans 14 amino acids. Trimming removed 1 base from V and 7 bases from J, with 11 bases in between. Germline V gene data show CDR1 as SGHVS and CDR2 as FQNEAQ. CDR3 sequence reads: CASSLVTAVNEQFF. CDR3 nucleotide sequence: TGTGCCAGCAGCTTAGTTACGGCGGTAAATGAGCAGTTCTTC.

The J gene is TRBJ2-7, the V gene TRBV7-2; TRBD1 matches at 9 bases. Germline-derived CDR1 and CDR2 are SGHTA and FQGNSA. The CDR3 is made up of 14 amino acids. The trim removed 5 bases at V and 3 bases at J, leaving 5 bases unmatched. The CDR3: CASSTQGAGYEQYF. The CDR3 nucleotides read TGTGCCAGCAGCACACAGGGGGCCGGCTACGAGCAGTACTTC.

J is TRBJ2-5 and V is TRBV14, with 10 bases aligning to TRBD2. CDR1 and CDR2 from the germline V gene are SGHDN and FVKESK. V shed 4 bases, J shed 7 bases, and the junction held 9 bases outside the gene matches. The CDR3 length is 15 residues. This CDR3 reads CASSLLAGDRGTQYF. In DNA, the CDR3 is TGTGCCAGCAGCCTGCTAGCGGGAGATCGGGGGACCCAGTACTTC.

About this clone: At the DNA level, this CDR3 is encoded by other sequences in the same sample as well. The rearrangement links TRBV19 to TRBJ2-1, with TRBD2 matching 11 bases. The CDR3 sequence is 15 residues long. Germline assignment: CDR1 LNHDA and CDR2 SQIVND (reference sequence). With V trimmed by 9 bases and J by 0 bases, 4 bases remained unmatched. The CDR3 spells CASRTSGPSYNEQFF. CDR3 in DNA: TGTGCCAGCCGGACTAGCGGGCCCTCCTACAATGAGCAGTTCTTC.

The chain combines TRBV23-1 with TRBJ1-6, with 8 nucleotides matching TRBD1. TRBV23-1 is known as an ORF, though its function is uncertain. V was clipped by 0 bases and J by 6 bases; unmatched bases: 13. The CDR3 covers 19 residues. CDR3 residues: CASSQSAQGASRRNSPLHF. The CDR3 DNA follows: TGCGCCAGCAGTCAATCAGCTCAGGGGGCGTCTCGACGTAATTCACCCCTCCACTTT.

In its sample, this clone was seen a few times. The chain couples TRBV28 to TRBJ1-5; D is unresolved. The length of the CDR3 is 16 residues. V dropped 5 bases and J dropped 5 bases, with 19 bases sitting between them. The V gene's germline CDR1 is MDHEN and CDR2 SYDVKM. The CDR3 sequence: CASSPHVGGKDQPQHF. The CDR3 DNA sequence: TGTGCCAGCAGTCCCCACGTGGGAGGGAAAGATCAGCCCCAGCATTTT.

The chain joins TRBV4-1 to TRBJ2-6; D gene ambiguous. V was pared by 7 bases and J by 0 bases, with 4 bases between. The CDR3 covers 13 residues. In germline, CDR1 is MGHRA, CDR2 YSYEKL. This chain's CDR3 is CASTSSGANVLTF. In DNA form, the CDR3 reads TGCGCCAGCACCTCCTCTGGGGCCAACGTCCTGACTTTC.

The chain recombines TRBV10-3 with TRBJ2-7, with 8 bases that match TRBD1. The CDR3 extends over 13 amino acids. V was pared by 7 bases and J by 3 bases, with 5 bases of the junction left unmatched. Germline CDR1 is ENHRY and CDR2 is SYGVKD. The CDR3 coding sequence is TGTGCCATCATGGGACAGGCGCACTACGAGCAGTACTTC. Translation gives CAIMGQAHYEQYF.